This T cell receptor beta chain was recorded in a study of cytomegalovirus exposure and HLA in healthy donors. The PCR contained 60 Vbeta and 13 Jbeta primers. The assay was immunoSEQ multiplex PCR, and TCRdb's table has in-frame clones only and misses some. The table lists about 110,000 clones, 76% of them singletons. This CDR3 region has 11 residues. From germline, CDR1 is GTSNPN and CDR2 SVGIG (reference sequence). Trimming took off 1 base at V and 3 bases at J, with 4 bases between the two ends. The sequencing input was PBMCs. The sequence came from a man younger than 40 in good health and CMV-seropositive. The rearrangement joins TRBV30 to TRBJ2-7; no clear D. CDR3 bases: TGTGCCTGGAGTGACTACTACGAGCAGTACTTC. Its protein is CAWSDYYEQYF.